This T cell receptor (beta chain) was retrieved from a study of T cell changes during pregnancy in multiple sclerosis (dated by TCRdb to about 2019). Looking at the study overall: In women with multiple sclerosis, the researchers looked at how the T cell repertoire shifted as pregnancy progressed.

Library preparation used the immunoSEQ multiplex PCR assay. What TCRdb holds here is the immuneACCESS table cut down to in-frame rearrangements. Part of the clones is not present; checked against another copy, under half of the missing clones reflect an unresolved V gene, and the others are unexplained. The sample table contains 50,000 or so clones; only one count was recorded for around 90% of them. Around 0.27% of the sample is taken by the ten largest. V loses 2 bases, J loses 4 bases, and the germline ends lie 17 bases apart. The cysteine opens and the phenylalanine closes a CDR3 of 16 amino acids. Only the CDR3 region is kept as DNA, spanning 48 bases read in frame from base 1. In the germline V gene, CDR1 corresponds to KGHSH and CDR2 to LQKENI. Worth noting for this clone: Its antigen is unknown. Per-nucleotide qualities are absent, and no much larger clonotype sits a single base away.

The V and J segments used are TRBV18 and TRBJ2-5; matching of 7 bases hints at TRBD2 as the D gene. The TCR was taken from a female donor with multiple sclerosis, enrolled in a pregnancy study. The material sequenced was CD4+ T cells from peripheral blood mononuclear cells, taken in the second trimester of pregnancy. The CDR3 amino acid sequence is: CASSPEGGRFGETQYF. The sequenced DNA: TGTGCCAGCTCACCAGAGGGGGGGCGGTTCGGAGAGACCCAGTACTTC.